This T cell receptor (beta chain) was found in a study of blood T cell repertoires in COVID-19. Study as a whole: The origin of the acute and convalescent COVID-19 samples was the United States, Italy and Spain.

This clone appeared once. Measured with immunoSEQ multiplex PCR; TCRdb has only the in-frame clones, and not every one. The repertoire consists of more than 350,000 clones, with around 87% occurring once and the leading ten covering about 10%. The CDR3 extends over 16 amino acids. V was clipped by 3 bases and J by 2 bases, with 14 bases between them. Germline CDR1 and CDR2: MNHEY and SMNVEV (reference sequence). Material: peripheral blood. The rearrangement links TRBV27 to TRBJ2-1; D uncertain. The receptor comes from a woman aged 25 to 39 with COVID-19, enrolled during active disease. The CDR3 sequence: CASSFQRPPTYNEQFF. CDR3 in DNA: TGTGCCAGCAGTTTCCAGCGACCTCCTACCTACAATGAGCAGTTCTTC.